This T cell receptor (beta chain) came from a study of blood T cell repertoires in COVID-19. Study overall: Samples came from the United States, Italy and Spain, spanning acute and convalescent COVID-19. PBMCs, B-cell-depleted T cells, or T cells provided the cDNA or gDNA that made up the material.

Using immunoSEQ multiplex PCR, the repertoire was profiled, and TCRdb retains in-frame clones only, with some absent. The sample shows some 220,000 clones, 80% to 90% of them seen only once. The CDR3 is made up of 17 amino acids. Trimming removed 4 bases from V and 0 bases from J; junction bases left unmatched: 8. Germline loops: CDR1 LGHDT, CDR2 YNNKEL (reference sequence). Participant age was roughly 18 to 95 years, and participants resided in fewer than 25 US areas. Which cohort a participant joined came from the clinical history participants gave. This chain joins TRBV3-1 (or the pseudogene TRBV3-2) and TRBJ2-2; 7 bases are a match to TRBD2. The TCR originated in a young woman in a cohort exposed to, infected with or recovered from COVID-19 (not recorded which). What was sequenced was PBMCs or T cells enriched from blood (not recorded which). The CDR3 loop is CASSPPGTTSNTGELFF. CDR3 nucleotides: TGTGCCAGCAGCCCCCCGGGGACTACCTCGAACACCGGGGAGCTGTTTTTT.